A single sample gave rise to the 7 T cell receptor beta chains below, sequenced in a study of T cell repertoires in aging, cancer and after chemotherapy (dated by TCRdb to 2018 to 2020). TCR beta rearrangements were amplified from genomic DNA extracted from peripheral blood rather than from sorted cells or RNA. Sequenced on an Illumina MiSeq. Multiplex touch-down PCR with a mixed TRB-A/B primer pool was used to amplify rearranged TRB sequences covering the V, D and J segments. The raw public data were reprocessed by TCRdb itself: fastp quality trimming at Q25, MiXCR clonotype calling, in-frame beta chains only. Rows matching on CDR3 protein sequence are summarized as one entry with the most common DNA and genes. Recorded for this sample are approximately 1,600 distinct CDR3 sequences; around a fifth of them occurred a single time. Together, the top ten hold 40% to 55% of the sample. The specimen sequenced was blood. These receptors were collected from a human donor with a solid tumor.

Relative to its sample, this clonotype is medium-sized. This sequence joins TRBV6-5 and TRBJ1-5, with D tentatively TRBD1 (6 bases). Germline V gene sequence: CDR1 MNHEY, CDR2 SVGAGI. The CDR3 runs to 14 residues. The ends were cut back, 8 bases at V and 3 bases at J, with 14 bases in the middle. CDR3 sequence: CASSRGQNNQPQHF. The DNA for the CDR3 is TGTGCCAGCTCCCGGGGGCAGAACAATCAGCCCCAGCATTTT.

This clonotype qualifies as medium-sized. This sequence joins TRBV20-1 and TRBJ2-7, with D unresolved. The V end was cut by 0 bases, the J end by 4 bases, with 13 bases between. CDR3 size: 14 residues. CDR1 and CDR2 (germline): DFQATT, SNEGSKA (reference sequence). The CDR3 here is CSARDPRRVYEQYF. Here the CDR3 DNA reads TGCAGTGCTAGAGACCCCCGAAGGGTTTACGAGCAGTACTTC.

This clonotype is labeled as medium-sized. The chain is built from TRBV15 and TRBJ2-3; the match to TRBD2 covers 11 bases. The CDR3 consists of 16 residues. Germline values: CDR1 LNHNV, CDR2 YYDKDF (reference sequence). V trimming: 2 bases; J trimming: 0 bases; junction bases outside the gene matches: 1. The CDR3 DNA follows: TGTGCCACCAGCAGACGGACTAGCGGGAGCACAGATACGCAGTATTTT. Encoded protein: CATSRRTSGSTDTQYF.

In its sample, this clonotype was seen a few times. V is TRBV7-2 and J is TRBJ2-3; 7 positions agree with TRBD2. V shed 7 bases and J 5 bases; nucleotides not matched to a gene: 15. The CDR3 is made up of 16 amino acids. CDR1 and CDR2 from the germline V gene are SGHTA and FQGNSA. The CDR3 protein is CASTKGLGGSRDTQYF. CDR3 nucleotide sequence: TGTGCCAGCACCAAAGGTTTGGGCGGGAGTCGAGATACGCAGTATTTT. The variable domain in full, completed from reference TRBV7-2 and TRBJ2-3, reads GAGVSQSPSNKVTEKGKDVELRCDPISGHTALYWYRQSLGQGLEFLIYFQGNSAPDKSGLPSDRFSAERTGGSVSTLTIQRTQQEDSAVYLCASTKGLGGSRDTQYFGPGTRLTVL.

The chain couples TRBV6-1 to TRBJ2-7; a possible D gene is TRBD1 (6 bases). The DNA end favors TRBJ2-1, so the J call may be wrong. The CDR3 is 15 amino acids. Per germline, CDR1 MNHNS and CDR2 SASEGT. The CDR3 DNA reads as TGTGCCAGCTGGGGGCCGGCGAGCTCCTACAATGAGCAGTTCTTC. Protein: CASWGPASSYNEQFF.

Within the sample, this clonotype is medium-sized (0.01 to 0.1%). The chain links TRBV7-2 to TRBJ2-1; D unclear. V was trimmed by 1 base and J by 4 bases, leaving 11 bases between them. Germline V gene data show CDR1 as SGHTA and CDR2 as FQGNSA. The CDR3 runs 15 residues. DNA of the CDR3: TGTGCCAGCAGCTTAGGTGTAGGCCCTTACAATGAGCAGTTCTTC. Translation: CASSLGVGPYNEQFF.

By its share, this clonotype is medium-sized. The CDR3 sequence is CASSPSYRTGDIQYF. The CDR3 region has the DNA TGTGCCAGCTCACCGTCCTATAGGACCGGCGACATTCAGTACTTC. The chain couples TRBV18 to TRBJ2-4; D is undetermined. Trimming left V 3 bases short and J 8 bases short, with 17 bases between. The CDR3 covers 15 residues. Germline V lookup: CDR1 KGHSH, CDR2 LQKENI.